This TCR beta chain appears in the sequencing data of a study of identical twins. Only healthy Caucasians were enrolled as donors. A universal primer site was added by template switching, and unique molecular identifiers were carried by the cDNA. Each CDR3 protein is one row after TCRdb ran MiXCR on the 5' RACE reads. Among around 1.7 million distinct CDR3 sequences listed, less than 35% were seen once. Study results and limitations: While abundant cord blood beta clonotypes carried fewer insertions, memory repertoires showed no such pattern. Beta out-of-frame sequences showed weaker excess twin sharing.

Points on this clonotype: Its antigen is unknown.

Looked up from germline, CDR1 is DFQATT and CDR2 is SNEGSKA (reference sequence). The V gene lost 5 bases and the J gene lost 4 bases, with 11 bases spanning the gap. The CDR3 has 12 amino acids. The chain combines TRBV20-1 with TRBJ1-2; D is possibly TRBD1 (5 bases). Sequenced input: cord blood. The source is a newborn girl in good health. Here the CDR3 reads CSASGPAYGYTF. The CDR3 DNA reads TGCAGTGCTTCGGGGCCAGCCTATGGCTACACCTTC.